Listed here are 30 T cell receptor beta chains from one sample, sequenced in a study of T cell repertoires in cytomegalovirus infection. For these receptors, no antigen is known. Via MiXCR, TCRdb re-called the reads, giving one row per CDR3 protein. Of under 90,000 distinct CDR3 sequences listed, approximately 46% were seen once; the top ten hold approximately 93%. The starting material was CD8+ T cells from cultured PBMCs, obtained from culture after CMV antigen stimulation. The receptors were sampled from a human donor in good health (CMV status not recorded). Some clones in this sample may be carry-over from other donors' samples.

The V and J genes are TRBV12-3 or TRBV12-4 and TRBJ2-7; TRBD2 agrees at 7 bases. CDR3 length: 15 residues. V gave up 6 bases and J gave up 8 bases; unmatched junction bases: 16. CDR3 in amino acids: CASSPGGTVGGKQYF. DNA for the CDR3: TGTGCCAGCAGCCCTGGAGGAACGGTGGGGGGGAAGCAGTACTTC.

The chain couples TRBV6-1 to TRBJ2-1; TRBD2 matches 14 bases. V was clipped by 2 bases and J by 10 bases; unmatched bases: 4. In germline, CDR1 is MNHNS, CDR2 SASEGT. The CDR3 length is 15 residues. CDR3 DNA: TGTGCCAGCAGTGAATTGACTAGCGGGGGGGAAGAGCAGTTCTTC. It is translated as CASSELTSGGEEQFF.

This clonotype was counted ten times or more. The chain has TRBV7-2 and TRBJ2-5; 16 bases align to TRBD2. Germline assignment: CDR1 SGHTA and CDR2 FQGNSA. The length of the CDR3 is 16 residues. The V gene end was trimmed by 5 bases and the J gene end by 5 bases; junction bases not matched to a gene: 5. CDR3 amino acids: CASSTGTSGRAETQYF. CDR3 nucleotides: TGTGCCAGCAGCACCGGGACTAGCGGGAGGGCGGAGACCCAGTACTTC.

The chain carries TRBV27 and TRBJ1-3; D unresolved. Germline V gene lookup returns CDR1 MNHEY and CDR2 SMNVEV (reference sequence). The CDR3 totals 13 residues. V was trimmed by 0 bases and J by 4 bases, leaving 4 bases between them. CDR3 in DNA: TGTGCCAGCAGTTTATCAGGCGGAAACACCATATATTTT. Protein: CASSLSGGNTIYF.

This clonotype turned up a few times. The V call is TRBV4-2, the J call TRBJ2-3; 11 bases fit TRBD2. The CDR3 is 18 residues long. Germline loops: CDR1 LGHNA, CDR2 YNFKEQ. The V and J ends lost 0 bases and 1 base, in that order; junction bases with no gene match: 6. Here the CDR3 DNA reads TGTGCCAGCAGCCAAGATAGCGGGAGGGAGAGCCGCACAGATACGCAGTATTTT. Protein product: CASSQDSGRESRTDTQYF.

J is TRBJ2-1 and V is TRBV20-1; D is possibly TRBD2 (6 bases). Germline values: CDR1 DFQATT, CDR2 SNEGSKA (reference sequence). The CDR3 has 15 amino acids. V was shortened by 4 bases and J by 7 bases, with 20 bases between the two germline ends. Here the CDR3 reads CSAIHPRLVLNEQFF. CDR3 nucleotide sequence: TGCAGTGCTATTCACCCTCGACTAGTTCTTAATGAGCAGTTCTTC.

This rearrangement joins TRBV11-2 to TRBJ1-1; D is undetermined. The V end lost 2 bases, the J end lost 3 bases, and 13 bases lay between the germline ends. The CDR3 extends over 15 amino acids. Germline V gene sequence: CDR1 SGHAT, CDR2 FQNNGV. The CDR3 coding sequence is TGTGCCAGCAGCTTAAGCACCGAGAGGGACACTGAAGCTTTCTTT. Protein sequence: CASSLSTERDTEAFF.

CDR3 nucleotide sequence: TGTGCCAGCAGTTTTAACATGAACACTGAAGCTTTCTTT. This sequence encodes CASSFNMNTEAFF. This chain connects TRBV6-1 to TRBJ1-1; D remains unclear. This CDR3 region has 13 residues. With 5 bases removed from V and 0 bases from J, the gap between germline ends came to 7 bases. The germline CDR1 and CDR2 sequences are MNHNS and SASEGT.

The chain recombines TRBV15 with TRBJ1-5, with a tentative D call TRBD1 (6 bases). Germline V gene sequence: CDR1 LNHNV, CDR2 YYDKDF (reference sequence). CDR3 length: 15 amino acids. Trimming took off 0 bases at V and 2 bases at J, with 8 bases between the two ends. This CDR3 reads CATSRDRGRNQPQHF. Here the CDR3 DNA reads TGTGCCACCAGCAGAGACAGGGGACGCAATCAGCCCCAGCATTTT.

The J gene is TRBJ1-1, the V gene TRBV7-4; possible D gene TRBD1, 5 bases. Per the germline V gene, CDR1 is SGHVT and CDR2 is SQSDAQ. V lost 5 bases and J lost 0, with 10 bases in between. This CDR3 spans 14 amino acids. The CDR3 loop is CASSDGQVNTEAFF. The CDR3 DNA follows: TGTGCCAGCAGCGACGGACAAGTGAACACTGAAGCTTTCTTT.

This chain uses TRBV11-2 with TRBJ2-2; 8 positions agree with TRBD2. The CDR3 contains 17 residues. V was pared by 5 bases and J by 3 bases, with 11 bases of the junction left unmatched. The germline CDR1 and CDR2 sequences are SGHAT and FQNNGV. The CDR3 sequence: CASSPGGGQTYTGELFF. As DNA, the CDR3 is TGTGCCAGCAGCCCCGGGGGGGGGCAGACATACACCGGGGAGCTGTTTTTT.

This clonotype was counted between two and nine times. V usage is TRBV7-6 and J usage is TRBJ2-7; perhaps TRBD2 as D (6 bases). The V end was cut by 2 bases, the J end by 4 bases, with 9 bases between. This CDR3 has 13 residues. From germline, CDR1 is SGHVS and CDR2 FNYEAQ. CDR3 coding DNA: TGTGCCAGCAGCTTATCTGGGGGGTACGAGCAGTACTTC. Its translation: CASSLSGGYEQYF.

J is TRBJ2-1 and V is TRBV6-6; 8 bases agree with TRBD2. This CDR3 spans 15 amino acids. Germline loops: CDR1 MNHNY, CDR2 SVGAGI (reference sequence). Trimming cost V 7 bases and J 6 bases; bases outside gene matches: 11. CDR3: CASNLRAGGLNEQFF. CDR3 coding DNA: TGTGCCAGCAATTTGAGGGCGGGAGGACTCAATGAGCAGTTCTTC.

The CDR3 nucleotides are TGTGCCAGCAGCTCCGGGACAGTACGAGAGACCCAGTACTTC. Translation gives CASSSGTVRETQYF. The chain employs TRBV7-6 and TRBJ2-5; 7 nucleotides line up with TRBD1. V lost 4 bases and J lost 4; bases outside the gene matches: 6. CDR3 size: 14 residues. Looked up from germline, CDR1 is SGHVS and CDR2 is FNYEAQ.

This clonotype was counted only a few times. This rearrangement joins TRBV4-1 to TRBJ2-2, with a possible D match to TRBD1 (5 bases). Germline V gene lookup returns CDR1 MGHRA and CDR2 YSYEKL. V shed 1 base and J shed 4 bases, with 10 bases lying between them. This CDR3 region has 15 residues. The CDR3 DNA follows: TGCGCCAGCAGCCAAGTCTTAGGGGTCACCGGGGAGCTGTTTTTT. Its translation is CASSQVLGVTGELFF.

V gene TRBV2 combines with J gene TRBJ2-1; D may be TRBD1 or TRBD2 (5 bases each). Germline V gene lookup returns CDR1 SNHLY and CDR2 FYNNEI. The CDR3 length is 17 residues. With 4 bases removed from V and 0 bases from J, the gap between germline ends came to 16 bases. DNA for the CDR3: TGTGCCAGCAGTGCCTCCTGGGACGGATACTCCTACAATGAGCAGTTCTTC. It specifies CASSASWDGYSYNEQFF.

The chain links TRBV19 to TRBJ1-1; D is uncertain. V was shortened by 3 bases and J by 1 base, with 12 bases between the two germline ends. CDR3 length: 15 residues. Germline V CDR1 and CDR2: LNHDA, SQIVND (reference sequence). CDR3 sequence (DNA): TGTGCCAGTAGTATGTACGGCAGGCAGAACACTGAAGCTTTCTTT. As protein: CASSMYGRQNTEAFF. The variable domain in full, with the rest retrieved from reference TRBV19 and TRBJ1-1, is DGGITQSPKYLFRKEGQNVTLSCEQNLNHDAMYWYRQDPGQGLRLIYYSQIVNDFQKGDIAEGYSVSREKKESFPLTVTSAQKNPTAFYLCASSMYGRQNTEAFFGQGTRLTVV.

This chain joins TRBV5-4 and TRBJ2-4; no definite D call. CDR3 length: 15 amino acids. Germline CDR1 and CDR2: SGHNT and YYREEE (reference sequence). V lost 4 bases and J lost 2, with 13 bases in between. The CDR3 coding sequence is TGTGCCAGCAGCCCATCGGGTGCAACCAAAAACATTCAGTACTTC. It specifies CASSPSGATKNIQYF.

This clonotype appeared a few times. One end of the junction does not line up with germline, which may come from a read error. The chain joins TRBV7-6 to TRBJ2-2; 13 positions match TRBD2. Germline V gives CDR1 SGHVS, CDR2 FNYEAQ. The length of the CDR3 is 16 residues. CDR3 DNA: TGTGCTAGCAGCGCTAGACTAGCGGGAGGATCCGGGGAGCTGTTTTTT. Translation: CASSARLAGGSGELFF.

This clonotype was detected many times. The genes are TRBV6-5 and TRBJ1-2; a weak D match, TRBD1 (5 bases). V dropped 2 bases and J dropped 8 bases, with 9 bases sitting between them. The CDR3 runs to 12 residues. CDR1 is MNHEY and CDR2 is SVGAGI in the germline V gene. The CDR3: CASSYVGGGYTF. CDR3 coding DNA: TGTGCCAGCAGTTACGTCGGGGGAGGCTACACCTTC.

This rearrangement joins TRBV2 to TRBJ2-1; 8 bases fit TRBD2. The CDR3 has 17 amino acids. V gave up 5 bases and J gave up 0 bases; unmatched junction bases: 9. The germline V gene encodes CDR1 SNHLY and CDR2 FYNNEI. The CDR3 DNA reads TGTGCCAGCAGTCCAGGACTAGCTACCAGCTCCTACAATGAGCAGTTCTTC. Translated, it gives CASSPGLATSSYNEQFF.

In this sample, this clonotype turned up a few times. This chain joins TRBV12-3 or TRBV12-4 and TRBJ2-1; no firm D call. The CDR3 is made up of 16 amino acids. Trimming pared 5 bases from V and 1 base from J, leaving 15 bases between. CDR3 DNA sequence: TGTGCCAGCAGTCCCCACAACTCGCTTTCCTACAATGAGCAGTTCTTC. Encoded protein: CASSPHNSLSYNEQFF.

The sample holds a few counts of this clonotype. DNA of the CDR3: TGTGCCAGCAGCTTAGGGCGGGGGGGCATAGCAGATACGCAGTATTTT. Translating gives CASSLGRGGIADTQYF. The chain carries TRBV7-8 and TRBJ2-3, with 9 bases aligning to TRBD2. Germline V gene sequence: CDR1 SGHVS, CDR2 FQNEAQ. The CDR3 has 16 amino acids. V lost 1 base to trimming and J lost 4 bases; unmatched junction nucleotides: 6.

With regard to this clonotype: A read error may be the cause here, since a much bigger clone is one base away. The CDR3 loop is CASSSYSGGARTDTQYF. In DNA form, the CDR3 reads TGTGCCAGCAGCTCTTATAGCGGGGGGGCTAGAACAGATACGCAGTATTTT. The rearrangement links TRBV7-6 to TRBJ2-3; 11 bases agree with TRBD2. Per the germline V gene, CDR1 is SGHVS and CDR2 is FNYEAQ. V was pared by 4 bases and J by 3 bases, with 9 bases of the junction left unmatched. CDR3 length: 17 residues. Complete variable domain (other parts from reference TRBV7-6 and TRBJ2-3): GAGVSQSPRYKVTKRGQDVALRCDPISGHVSLYWYRQALGQGPEFLTYFNYEAQQDKSGLPNDRFSAERPEGSISTLTIQRTEQRDSAMYRCASSSYSGGARTDTQYFGPGTRLTVL.

The table lists this clonotype with a few counts. This CDR3 is CASESGLAEVGELFF. CDR3 DNA sequence: TGTGCCAGCGAATCGGGACTAGCGGAAGTCGGGGAGCTGTTTTTT. This chain links TRBV28 with TRBJ2-2, with TRBD2 matching 11 bases. This CDR3 has 15 residues. J gave up 7 bases and V 8 bases, and 9 bases lay outside the gene matches. Germline values: CDR1 MDHEN, CDR2 SYDVKM.

This chain uses TRBV6-6 with TRBJ2-2; D uncertain. The CDR3 covers 17 residues. Germline assignment: CDR1 MNHNY and CDR2 SVGAGI (reference sequence). V dropped 0 bases and J dropped 0 bases, with 11 bases sitting between them. In DNA form, the CDR3 reads TGTGCCAGCAGTTACTCGAAGGTAGCCTCGAACACCGGGGAGCTGTTTTTT. The encoded protein is CASSYSKVASNTGELFF.

The CDR3 nucleotides read TGCGCCAGCAGAGCTAGCGGGGGGCGAAATGAGCAGTTCTTC. Its translation: CASRASGGRNEQFF. The gene calls are TRBV5-1 and TRBJ2-1, with 11 bases aligning to TRBD2. The germline CDR1 and CDR2 sequences are SGHRS and YFSETQ. This CDR3 comprises 14 residues. J gave up 7 bases and V 5 bases, and 5 bases lay outside the gene matches. Full variable domain (remainder filled in from reference TRBV5-1 and TRBJ2-1): KAGVTQTPRYLIKTRGQQVTLSCSPISGHRSVSWYQQTPGQGLQFLFEYFSETQRNKGNFPGRFSGRQFSNSRSEMNVSTLELGDSALYLCASRASGGRNEQFFGPGTRLTVL.

This clonotype was recorded at least ten times. The gene calls are TRBV11-1 and TRBJ1-4, with D perhaps matching TRBD1 (5 bases). The CDR3 extends over 15 amino acids. V lost 5 bases to trimming and J lost 0 bases, with 10 bases between them. Germline values: CDR1 SGHAT, CDR2 FQDESV (reference sequence). CDR3 DNA sequence: TGTGCCAGCAGCCCCGGGACCGCAACTAATGAAAAACTGTTTTTT. It translates to CASSPGTATNEKLFF.

The chain uses TRBV27 and TRBJ2-7, with 7 bases matching TRBD1. This CDR3 is built from 15 residues. Germline values: CDR1 MNHEY, CDR2 SMNVEV (reference sequence). V lost 0 bases and J lost 2; bases outside the gene matches: 4. CDR3 in amino acids: CASSLSKTGTYEQYF. In DNA form, the CDR3 reads TGTGCCAGCAGTTTATCGAAGACAGGGACCTACGAGCAGTACTTC.

V and J are TRBV14 and TRBJ2-1; D is ambiguous. The CDR3 spans 15 residues. V lost 1 base and J 3 bases, leaving 10 bases between the germline ends. CDR1 is SGHDN and CDR2 is FVKESK in the germline V gene. CDR3 sequence reads: CASSQGAIHYNEQFF. As DNA, the CDR3 is TGTGCCAGCAGCCAAGGAGCGATCCACTACAATGAGCAGTTCTTC.